These 20 T cell receptor beta chains were all obtained from the same sample, sequenced in a study of early T cells in non-severe SARS-CoV-2 infection. TCRdb passed the 5' RACE reads through MiXCR, listing each CDR3 protein once. The sample holds 55,000 to 65,000 distinct CDR3 sequences, around 13% seen once. Sequenced material: whole blood. These TCRs come from an adult who was a healthcare worker with PCR-confirmed SARS-CoV-2 infection or an uninfected control (not recorded which).

The chain couples TRBV6-5 to TRBJ1-2; D unresolved. This CDR3 has 12 amino acids. Deletions cut 6 bases from V and 9 bases from J, with 14 bases between. Germline values: CDR1 MNHEY, CDR2 SVGAGI. DNA for the CDR3: TGTGCCAGCAGAGACGGAGCGCTCCGCTACACCTTC. This codes for CASRDGALRYTF.

The V call is TRBV20-1, the J call TRBJ2-1; maybe TRBD1 (6 bases). V lost 0 bases to trimming and J lost 2 bases, with 14 bases between them. The CDR3 consists of 16 residues. The V gene's germline CDR1 is DFQATT and CDR2 SNEGSKA (reference sequence). Here the CDR3 reads CSARDIQDRTYNEQFF. Written as DNA, the CDR3 is TGCAGTGCTAGAGATATTCAGGACAGAACCTACAATGAGCAGTTCTTC.

This clonotype was seen more than once but under ten times. The V gene is TRBV15, the J gene TRBJ2-7; D remains unclear. In germline, CDR1 is LNHNV, CDR2 YYDKDF (reference sequence). This CDR3 has 13 amino acids. Between the trimmed V and J ends, which lost 2 bases and 6 bases, there was a span of 11 bases. As DNA, the CDR3 is TGTGCCACCAGCAGACGGTCCGAGAGCGAGCAGTACTTC. Amino acids: CATSRRSESEQYF. Complete variable domain (other parts from reference TRBV15 and TRBJ2-7): DAMVIQNPRYQVTQFGKPVTLSCSQTLNHNVMYWYQQKSSQAPKLLFHYYDKDFNNEADTPDNFQSRRPNTSFCFLDIRSPGLGDTAMYLCATSRRSESEQYFGPGTRLTVT.

This clonotype occurred a few times. This sequence joins TRBV27 and TRBJ2-3; TRBD1 is a possible D gene (5 bases). V lost 9 bases to trimming and J lost 3 bases, with 22 bases between them. Germline V gene sequence: CDR1 MNHEY, CDR2 SMNVEV (reference sequence). The CDR3 sequence is 16 residues long. The CDR3 reads CASQTQGAIPTDTQYF. CDR3 in DNA: TGTGCCAGTCAAACTCAGGGCGCCATACCTACAGATACGCAGTATTTT.

This clonotype was seen only a few times. Here the CDR3 reads CASSEGQGVSNQPQHF. Here the CDR3 DNA reads TGTGCCAGCAGTGAAGGACAGGGGGTTAGCAATCAGCCCCAGCATTTT. This chain joins TRBV6-1 and TRBJ1-5; 9 bases align to TRBD1. The CDR3 is 16 amino acids. Trimming removed 1 base from V and 0 bases from J; junction bases left unmatched: 1. The germline CDR1 and CDR2 sequences are MNHNS and SASEGT.

The chain recombines TRBV19 with TRBJ1-2; a weak D match, TRBD1 (5 bases). The CDR3 has 15 amino acids. V lost 1 base and J 1 base, leaving 10 bases between the germline ends. Looked up from germline, CDR1 is LNHDA and CDR2 is SQIVND (reference sequence). CDR3 in DNA: TGTGCCAGTAGTATAGGCGGGACCCATAACTATGGCTACACCTTC. Translating gives CASSIGGTHNYGYTF.

This clonotype occurred a few times. The chain is built from TRBV20-1 and TRBJ2-5; 10 positions agree with TRBD2. Germline CDR1 DFQATT, CDR2 SNEGSKA (reference sequence). The CDR3 runs 14 residues. V shed 3 bases and J 2 bases; nucleotides not matched to a gene: 3. CDR3 region: CSASVGLAQETQYF. Here the CDR3 DNA reads TGCAGTGCTAGTGTGGGACTAGCGCAAGAGACCCAGTACTTC.

The V and J genes are TRBV9 and TRBJ2-3; D is undetermined. In germline, CDR1 is SGDLS, CDR2 YYNGEE. The germline V and J ends were trimmed by 4 bases and 5 bases, with 8 bases remaining between them. The CDR3 covers 12 residues. CDR3 loop: CASSRSGDTQYF. The CDR3 region has the DNA TGTGCCAGCAGCCGTAGTGGAGATACGCAGTATTTT.

The gene calls are TRBV29-1 and TRBJ2-3, with 7 positions matching TRBD1. This CDR3 spans 12 amino acids. The germline gives CDR1 SQVTM, CDR2 ANQGSEA. CDR3 DNA: TGCAGGAGAGACAGGGTCACAGATACGCAGTATTTT. Protein: CRRDRVTDTQYF.

This clonotype was seen ten or more times. The CDR3 sequence is CSVIRGTYEQYF. CDR3 nucleotides: TGCAGCGTTATCAGGGGCACCTACGAGCAGTACTTC. V is TRBV29-1 and J is TRBJ2-7; D is perhaps TRBD1 (6 bases). The CDR3 totals 12 residues. Deletions cut 5 bases from V and 2 bases from J, with 10 bases between. Germline-derived CDR1 and CDR2 are SQVTM and ANQGSEA.

This clonotype has a handful of counts. The chain employs TRBV7-7 and TRBJ1-3, with D unresolved. The CDR3 length is 17 residues. The V end lost 5 bases, the J end lost 1 base, and 18 bases lay between the germline ends. Germline V gene data show CDR1 as SSHAT and CDR2 as FNYEAQ (reference sequence). The CDR3 bases are TGTGCCAGCAGCCCAAACCCTGACCGACCTTCTGGAAACACCATATATTTT. This gives the protein CASSPNPDRPSGNTIYF.

Only a few counts were recorded for this clonotype. V and J are TRBV3-1 and TRBJ1-4; D ambiguous. The V gene's germline CDR1 is LGHDT and CDR2 YNNKEL (reference sequence). Trimming pared 2 bases from V and 8 bases from J, leaving 9 bases between. CDR3 size: 13 residues. CDR3 sequence: CASSQSRMEKLFF. CDR3 sequence (DNA): TGTGCCAGCAGCCAAAGCAGAATGGAAAAACTGTTTTTT. The full variable domain, completed using reference TRBV3-1 and TRBJ1-4, is DTAVSQTPKYLVTQMGNDKSIKCEQNLGHDTMYWYKQDSKKFLKIMFSYNNKELIINETVPNRFSPKSPDKAHLNLHINSLELGDSAVYFCASSQSRMEKLFFGSGTQLSVL.

The rearrangement joins TRBV5-1 to TRBJ2-7; D is possibly TRBD1 (6 bases). V was trimmed by 4 bases and J by 1 base, leaving 15 bases between them. The CDR3 is 15 amino acids. Germline CDR1 reads SGHRS; CDR2 reads YFSETQ. The CDR3 bases are TGCGCCAGCAGCCAGGGACACGCGGATTCCTACGAGCAGTACTTC. Translating gives CASSQGHADSYEQYF. Full variable domain (remainder filled in from reference TRBV5-1 and TRBJ2-7): KAGVTQTPRYLIKTRGQQVTLSCSPISGHRSVSWYQQTPGQGLQFLFEYFSETQRNKGNFPGRFSGRQFSNSRSEMNVSTLELGDSALYLCASSQGHADSYEQYFGPGTRLTVT.

This clonotype was observed many times. The V gene is TRBV5-1, the J gene TRBJ2-7; the match to TRBD1 covers 8 bases. The CDR3 loop spans 15 amino acids. V lost 4 bases to trimming and J lost 2 bases; unmatched junction nucleotides: 8. CDR1 and CDR2 from the germline V gene are SGHRS and YFSETQ. CDR3 in amino acids: CASSTTGDATYEQYF. The CDR3 nucleotides read TGCGCCAGCAGCACGACAGGGGACGCCACCTACGAGCAGTACTTC.

This clonotype was found many times. The V gene is TRBV6-2 or TRBV6-3, the J gene TRBJ2-1; 14 bases agree with TRBD2. The CDR3 is 15 residues long. V lost 8 bases to trimming and J lost 8 bases; unmatched junction nucleotides: 8. In germline, CDR1 is MNHEY, CDR2 SVGEGT. CDR3 sequence: CASHTGTSGSYEQFF. CDR3 bases: TGTGCCAGCCACACCGGGACTAGCGGGAGCTATGAGCAGTTCTTC.

Regarding this clonotype: This may come from a read error, since a much larger clone is one base off. The chain carries TRBV28 and TRBJ2-7; D may be TRBD2 (5 bases). CDR3 length: 14 amino acids. CDR1 is MDHEN and CDR2 is SYDVKM in the germline V gene. CDR3 region: CASGFNDYSYEQYF. The CDR3 coding sequence is TGTGCCAGCGGTTTCAATGACTACTCCTACGAGCAGTACTTC. Looking up the rest from reference TRBV28 and TRBJ2-7 gives the full variable domain: DVKVTQSSRYLVKRTGEKVFLECVQDMDHENMFWYRQDPGLGLRLIYFSYDVKMKEKGDIPEGYSVSREKKERFSLILESASTNQTSMYLCASGFNDYSYEQYFGPGTRLTVT.

This clonotype was detected ten times or more. V and J are TRBV9 and TRBJ2-5; TRBD2 aligns across 10 bases. The CDR3 has 15 amino acids. V dropped 4 bases and J dropped 5; count of bases not matched to a gene: 8. The V gene's germline CDR1 is SGDLS and CDR2 YYNGEE. The DNA for the CDR3 is TGTGCCAGCAGCTCCGGGCTAGCGGGAGTTGAGACCCAGTACTTC. This gives the protein CASSSGLAGVETQYF.

This clonotype has ten or more counts. J is TRBJ2-3 and V is TRBV7-9; 9 positions match TRBD2. The germline CDR1 and CDR2 sequences are SEHNR and FQNEAQ (reference sequence). The J segment lost 6 bases and the V segment lost 5 bases, leaving 6 bases of the junction unmatched. The CDR3 has 14 amino acids. CDR3 residues: CASSPGTSKDTQYF. DNA of the CDR3: TGTGCCAGCAGCCCGGGGACTAGCAAGGATACGCAGTATTTT.

This clonotype was seen repeatedly, ten times or more. The rearrangement uses TRBV20-1 and TRBJ2-3; 12 bases agree with TRBD2. The CDR3 extends over 15 amino acids. Germline CDR1 and CDR2: DFQATT and SNEGSKA (reference sequence). V was pared by 0 bases and J by 5 bases, with 3 bases of the junction left unmatched. This chain's CDR3 is CSARDPSGGVDTQYF. The CDR3 DNA is TGCAGTGCTAGAGATCCTAGCGGGGGGGTAGATACGCAGTATTTT.

The chain employs TRBV28 and TRBJ2-7, with D uncertain. The germline CDR1 and CDR2 sequences are MDHEN and SYDVKM. V lost 5 bases to trimming and J lost 2 bases, with 4 bases between them. This CDR3 is built from 11 residues. Here the CDR3 DNA reads TGTGCCAGCAGTCACCCCTACGAGCAGTACTTC. Translated: CASSHPYEQYF.